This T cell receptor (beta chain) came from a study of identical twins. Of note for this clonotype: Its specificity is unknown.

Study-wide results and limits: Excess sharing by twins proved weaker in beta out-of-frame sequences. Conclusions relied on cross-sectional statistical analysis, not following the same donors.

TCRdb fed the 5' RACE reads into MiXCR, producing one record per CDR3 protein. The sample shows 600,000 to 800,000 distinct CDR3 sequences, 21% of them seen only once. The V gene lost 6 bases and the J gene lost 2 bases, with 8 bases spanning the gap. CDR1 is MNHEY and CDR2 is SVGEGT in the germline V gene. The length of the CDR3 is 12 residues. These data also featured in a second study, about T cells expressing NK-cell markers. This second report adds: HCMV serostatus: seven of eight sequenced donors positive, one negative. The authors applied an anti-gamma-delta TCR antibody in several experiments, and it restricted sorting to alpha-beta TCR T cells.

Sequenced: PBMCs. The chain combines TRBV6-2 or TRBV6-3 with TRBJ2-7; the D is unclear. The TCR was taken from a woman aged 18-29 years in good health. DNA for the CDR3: TGTGCCAGCAGCCAGGTGACCTACGAGCAGTACTTC. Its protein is CASSQVTYEQYF.